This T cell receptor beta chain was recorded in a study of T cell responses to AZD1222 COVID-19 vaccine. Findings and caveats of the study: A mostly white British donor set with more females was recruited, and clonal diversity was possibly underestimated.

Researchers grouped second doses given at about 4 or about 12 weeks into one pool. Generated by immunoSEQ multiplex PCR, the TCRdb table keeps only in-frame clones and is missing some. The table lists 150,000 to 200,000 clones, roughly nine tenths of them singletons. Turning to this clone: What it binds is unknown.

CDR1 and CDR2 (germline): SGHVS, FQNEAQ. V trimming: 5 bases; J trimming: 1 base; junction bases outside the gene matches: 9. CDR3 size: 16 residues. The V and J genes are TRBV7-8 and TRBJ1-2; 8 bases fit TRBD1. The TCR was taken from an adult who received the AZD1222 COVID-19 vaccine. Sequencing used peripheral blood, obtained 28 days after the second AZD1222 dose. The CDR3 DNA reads TGTGCCAGCAGCACCCGGAAAGGACAGGGTAACTATGGCTACACCTTC. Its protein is CASSTRKGQGNYGYTF.